The source of this TCR beta chain is a study of blood T cell repertoires in COVID-19. On the study more broadly: COVID-19 samples from acute and convalescent phases originated in the United States, Italy and Spain. PBMCs, B-cell-depleted T cells, or T cells were the source of the cDNA or gDNA that made up the material.

Original handling: Amplification with reference gene primers provided the estimates of nucleated cell counts. Sequencing used immunoSEQ multiplex PCR; TCRdb keeps in-frame clones, though not all of them. For V, J and clone size, that table is used; D and trimming come from the DNA. In the table there are 250,000 to 350,000 clones, approximately 86% of which are singletons. V dropped 6 bases and J dropped 0; count of bases not matched to a gene: 5. Per the germline V gene, CDR1 is MNHEY and CDR2 is SVGAGI. There are 15 residues in the CDR3. This chain joins TRBV6-5 and TRBJ2-7, with TRBD2 matching over 10 bases. Sequenced material: peripheral blood. This TCR was sampled from a woman aged 25 to 39 who had recovered from COVID-19. CDR3 sequence (DNA): TGTGCCAGCAGCACGATAGCGGGAGGCTCCTACGAGCAGTACTTC. Translating it yields CASSTIAGGSYEQYF.